A selection of T cell receptor beta chains follows, all from one sample in a study of yellow fever vaccine responses in identical twins. MiXCR was run by TCRdb on the RT-PCR reads, yielding one entry per CDR3 protein. The sample lists approximately 10,000 distinct CDR3 sequences; 65% to 80% were seen once. The source material was T cells from blood (PBMCs), unsorted or a sorted subset (not recorded which), sampled before or after yellow fever vaccination (not recorded which). These TCRs come from a woman in her late teens or twenties who received the yellow fever vaccine. The CDR3 runs from the conserved cysteine through the conserved F or W. The order of the fields is D gene, J gene, clone size, V gene, CDR3 protein, CDR3 DNA. A D gene is named only where the DNA matches it firmly. Clone size appears in some rows only: once, few, many, or a class for an expanded clone.

TRBD2 | TRBJ2-3 | . | TRBV7-9 | CASSGPLAEGDTQYF | TGTGCCAGCAGCGGACCACTAGCGGAGGGCGATACGCAGTATTTT
TRBD1 | TRBJ2-1 | . | TRBV11-3 | CASSIRSPDRDMFF | TGTGCCAGCAGCATCCGTTCCCCGGACAGGGATATGTTCTTC
. | TRBJ2-7 | . | TRBV11-1 | CASSPVQAYTYEQYF | TGTGCCAGCAGCCCTGTCCAGGCGTACACCTACGAGCAGTACTTC
. | TRBJ1-1 | . | TRBV19 | CASSKGSNTEAFF | TGTGCCAGTAGTAAAGGTTCGAACACTGAAGCTTTCTTT
. | TRBJ2-1 | . | TRBV13 | CASSATGTGGSNEQFF | TGTGCCAGCAGCGCAACCGGGACTGGAGGAAGCAATGAGCAGTTCTTC
. | TRBJ2-1 | few | TRBV2 | CASSEISTNNEQFF | TGTGCCAGCAGTGAAATCTCGACCAACAATGAGCAGTTCTTC
. | TRBJ2-5 | . | TRBV20-1 | CSASPGRETQYF | TGCAGTGCTTCCCCGGGGCGCGAGACCCAGTACTTC
. | TRBJ2-7 | . | TRBV20-1 | CSAERAYEQYF | TGCAGTGCAGAAAGAGCCTACGAGCAGTACTTC
. | TRBJ1-1 | . | TRBV11-2 | CASSYRVSTEAFF | TGTGCCAGCAGCTACAGGGTTAGCACTGAAGCTTTCTTT
TRBD1 | TRBJ2-7 | . | TRBV5-1 | CASSLGTGNSYEQYF | TGCGCCAGCAGCTTGGGGACAGGGAACTCCTACGAGCAGTACTTC
TRBD2 | TRBJ2-5 | . | TRBV12-3/TRBV12-4 | CASSFAPLGGVAGAYLWTQYF | TGTGCCAGCAGTTTCGCTCCCCTAGGCGGGGTAGCGGGGGCTTATCTGTGGACCCAGTACTTC
. | TRBJ1-4 | few | TRBV7-9 | CATQVANEKLFF | TGTGCCACCCAGGTCGCTAATGAAAAACTGTTTTTT
TRBD1 | TRBJ2-7 | . | TRBV15 | CATSRRPWPGTGGFRLYF | TGTGCCACCAGCAGACGTCCTTGGCCCGGGACAGGGGGCTTCCGTCTGTACTTC
TRBD1 | TRBJ2-7 | . | TRBV13 | CASSSGTAYEQYF | TGTGCCAGCAGCTCGGGGACAGCATACGAGCAGTACTTC
TRBD2 | TRBJ2-3 | . | TRBV12-3/TRBV12-4 | CASSRASGGHPQYF | TGTGCCAGCAGTCGAGCTAGCGGGGGGCATCCGCAGTATTTT
TRBD1 | TRBJ1-4 | . | TRBV5-1 | CASRPQTGPYEKLFF | TGCGCCAGCAGACCCCAGACAGGGCCTTATGAAAAACTGTTTTTT
. | TRBJ1-1 | . | TRBV20-1 | CSASFTVNTEAFF | TGCAGTGCTAGTTTTACAGTAAACACTGAAGCTTTCTTT
. | TRBJ2-5 | . | TRBV7-9 | CASSFPRGEGETQYF | TGTGCCAGCAGCTTCCCCCGTGGAGAGGGGGAGACCCAGTACTTC
. | TRBJ1-1 | . | TRBV5-1 | CASSLVFQGLENTEAFF | TGCGCCAGCAGCTTAGTCTTTCAGGGACTCGAGAACACTGAAGCTTTCTTT
TRBD1 | TRBJ1-5 | few | TRBV11-1 | CASSLGGTGVGNQPQHF | TGTGCCAGCAGCCTTGGGGGGACAGGGGTTGGAAATCAGCCCCAGCATTTT
. | TRBJ2-1 | . | TRBV4-1 | CASSRGGSSYNEQFF | TGCGCCAGCAGCCGAGGGGGGAGCTCCTACAATGAGCAGTTCTTC
. | TRBJ1-2 | few | TRBV11-1 | CASSPTANYGYTF | TGTGCCAGCAGCCCGACAGCTAACTATGGCTACACCTTC
TRBD1 | TRBJ1-5 | . | TRBV15 | CATSMGTGDNQPQHF | TGTGCCACCAGCATGGGGACAGGGGACAATCAGCCCCAGCATTTT
TRBD1 | TRBJ1-1 | . | TRBV5-1 | CASSGTGSTEAFF | TGCGCCAGCAGCGGGACAGGGTCCACTGAAGCTTTCTTT
. | TRBJ1-4 | . | TRBV11-1 | CASSPLAGAGEKLFF | TGTGCCAGCAGCCCCCTCGCAGGGGCCGGTGAAAAACTGTTTTTT
. | TRBJ1-5 | . | TRBV15 | CATSRRGKDQPQHF | TGTGCCACCAGCAGACGCGGAAAGGATCAGCCCCAGCATTTT
. | TRBJ1-3 | . | TRBV9 | CASRSGNTIYF | TGTGCCAGCAGGTCTGGAAACACCATATATTTT
TRBD1 | TRBJ2-7 | . | TRBV11-3 | CASSHPTGDYEQYF | TGTGCCAGCAGCCACCCCACAGGGGACTACGAGCAGTACTTC
. | TRBJ2-5 | . | TRBV2 | CASSEAGAIQETQYF | TGTGCCAGCAGTGAAGCTGGGGCAATCCAAGAGACCCAGTACTTC
. | TRBJ2-2 | . | TRBV11-3 | CASSLWENTGELFF | TGTGCCAGCAGCTTATGGGAGAACACCGGGGAGCTGTTTTTT
. | TRBJ1-2 | few | TRBV15 | CATSLDSGPNGYTF | TGTGCCACCAGTCTGGACAGCGGACCAAATGGCTACACCTTC
TRBD2 | TRBJ2-1 | . | TRBV29-1 | CSVVETSGDYNEQFF | TGCAGCGTTGTGGAGACTAGCGGCGATTACAATGAGCAGTTCTTC
TRBD2 | TRBJ2-1 | . | TRBV7-6 | CASSFGGSVYEQFF | TGTGCCAGCAGCTTTGGCGGGAGTGTGTATGAGCAGTTCTTC
. | TRBJ2-3 | . | TRBV6-4 | CASSDRASTDTQYF | TGTGCCAGCAGTGACAGGGCTAGCACAGATACGCAGTATTTT
TRBD1 | TRBJ1-2 | few | TRBV6-5 | CASSYSPDRGYGYTF | TGTGCCAGCAGTTACTCCCCGGACAGGGGATATGGCTACACCTTC
TRBD2 | TRBJ2-3 | . | TRBV4-1 | CASSQDGEGDTQYF | TGCGCCAGCAGCCAAGATGGGGAGGGGGATACGCAGTATTTT
. | TRBJ1-1 | few | TRBV5-1 | CASAGPNTEAFF | TGCGCCAGTGCGGGCCCAAACACTGAAGCTTTCTTT
TRBD2 | TRBJ2-7 | . | TRBV20-1 | CSARELAGYEQYF | TGCAGTGCTAGAGAACTAGCGGGCTACGAGCAGTACTTC
. | TRBJ2-3 | . | TRBV13 | CASSDTDPTDTQYF | TGTGCCAGCAGCGATACTGACCCTACAGATACGCAGTATTTT
. | TRBJ1-2 | . | TRBV18 | CASSPATYGYTF | TGTGCCAGCTCACCCGCGACCTATGGCTACACCTTC
. | TRBJ1-1 | . | TRBV11-1 | CASSLGHTEAFF | TGTGCCAGCAGCTTAGGGCACACTGAAGCTTTCTTT
. | TRBJ1-5 | . | TRBV10-3 | CAISQIDSNQPQHF | TGTGCCATCAGCCAAATAGATAGCAATCAGCCCCAGCATTTT
. | TRBJ1-5 | . | TRBV27 | CASSLSPHGSQPQHF | TGTGCCAGCAGTTTATCGCCTCATGGGAGTCAGCCCCAGCATTTT
. | TRBJ2-3 | . | TRBV19 | CASSISGNTDTQYF | TGTGCCAGTAGTATTTCAGGCAACACAGATACGCAGTATTTT
. | TRBJ2-7 | . | TRBV12-3/TRBV12-4 | CASSLGSSYEQYF | TGTGCCAGCAGTTTGGGAAGCTCCTACGAGCAGTACTTC
TRBD1 | TRBJ2-7 | few | TRBV2 | CASSIDRDSSYEQYF | TGTGCCAGCAGCATAGACCGGGACAGCTCCTACGAGCAGTACTTC
TRBD1 | TRBJ2-3 | . | TRBV11-3 | CASSYRDRGSDTQYF | TGTGCCAGCAGCTATCGGGACAGGGGGTCAGATACGCAGTATTTT
. | TRBJ1-1 | . | TRBV4-1 | CASSPRTAVMDTEAFF | TGCGCCAGCAGCCCTCGGACAGCGGTAATGGACACTGAAGCTTTCTTT
. | TRBJ2-7 | once | TRBV29-1 | CSVDGPAYEQYF | TGCAGCGTTGACGGGCCAGCCTACGAGCAGTACTTC
. | TRBJ2-5 | . | TRBV2 | CASSETDGRETQYF | TGTGCCAGCAGTGAAACGGATGGGCGAGAGACCCAGTACTTC
. | TRBJ1-5 | . | TRBV7-9 | CASSPPGSGNQPQHF | TGTGCCAGCAGCCCCCCGGGTTCGGGCAATCAGCCCCAGCATTTT
. | TRBJ1-3 | . | TRBV12-3/TRBV12-4 | CASSASLGRDPGNTIYF | TGTGCCAGCAGTGCATCGCTGGGCAGGGACCCTGGAAACACCATATATTTT
TRBD1 | TRBJ2-1 | . | TRBV7-3 | CASSLTGQGLFYNEQFF | TGTGCCAGCAGCTTAACGGGACAGGGTCTTTTCTACAATGAGCAGTTCTTC
TRBD2 | TRBJ2-1 | few | TRBV5-6 | CACSLAGLANNEQFF | TGTGCCTGCAGCTTGGCCGGACTAGCGAACAATGAGCAGTTCTTC
. | TRBJ2-1 | once | TRBV27 | CASSFSSINEQFF | TGTGCCAGCAGTTTTTCTAGTATCAATGAGCAGTTCTTC
TRBD2 | TRBJ2-3 | . | TRBV5-1 | CASSPRDYPSSQYF | TGCGCCAGCAGCCCCCGGGACTACCCCTCATCGCAGTATTTT
. | TRBJ1-5 | once | TRBV7-9 | CASSLGNGNQPQHF | TGTGCCAGCAGCTTAGGAAACGGGAATCAGCCCCAGCATTTT